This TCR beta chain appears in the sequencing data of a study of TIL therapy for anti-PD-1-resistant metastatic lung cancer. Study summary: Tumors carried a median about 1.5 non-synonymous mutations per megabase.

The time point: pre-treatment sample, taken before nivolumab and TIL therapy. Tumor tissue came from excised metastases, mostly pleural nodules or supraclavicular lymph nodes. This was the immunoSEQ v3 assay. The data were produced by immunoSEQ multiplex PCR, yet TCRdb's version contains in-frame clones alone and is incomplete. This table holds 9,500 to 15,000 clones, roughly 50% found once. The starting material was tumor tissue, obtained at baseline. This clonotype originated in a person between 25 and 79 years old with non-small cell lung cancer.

The CDR3 sequence: CATMRGTIIYEQYF. CDR3 coding DNA: TGTGCCACCATGAGGGGGACAATTATCTACGAGCAGTACTTC. The chain links TRBV27 to TRBJ2-7; TRBD1 is a possible D gene (6 bases). The V end lost 10 bases, the J end lost 3 bases, and 19 bases lay between the germline ends. This CDR3 has 14 amino acids. The germline gives CDR1 MNHEY, CDR2 SMNVEV (reference sequence).